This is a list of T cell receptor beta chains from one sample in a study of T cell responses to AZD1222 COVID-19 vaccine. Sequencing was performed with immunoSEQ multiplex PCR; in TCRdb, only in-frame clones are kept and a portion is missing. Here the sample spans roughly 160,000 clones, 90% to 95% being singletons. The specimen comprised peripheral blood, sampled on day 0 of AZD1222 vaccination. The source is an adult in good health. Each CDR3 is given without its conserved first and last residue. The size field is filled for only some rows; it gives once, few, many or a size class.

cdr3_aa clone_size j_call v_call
ASSFGTGNSPLH . TRBJ1-6 TRBV27
ASSQGLLSRTTEAF . TRBJ1-1 TRBV4-3
SASAGTGGSEQY . TRBJ2-7 TRBV29-1
ASSIDTLGQGRTEAF few TRBJ1-1 TRBV19
ASSTGTGGTGELF . TRBJ2-2 TRBV7-8
ASSLGPGPEQY . TRBJ2-7 TRBV5-4
SVEDPTKDRGNTEAF . TRBJ1-1 TRBV29-1
ASSMGQGLEKLF . TRBJ1-4 TRBV7-2
ASSGKSWANTEAF . TRBJ1-1 TRBV2
ASSLWLAGADTQY . TRBJ2-3 TRBV5-4
ASSSPPRGQGAFHQPQH . TRBJ1-5 TRBV7-8
ASSIGAGEGTDTQY . TRBJ2-3 TRBV19
ASSLAATVSGPPNQPQH . TRBJ1-5 TRBV7-6
AWSVGRGANTDTQY . TRBJ2-3 TRBV30
ASSPSRDRVVGSYNEQF . TRBJ2-1 TRBV18
ASMRVAQTEAF . TRBJ1-1 TRBV19
ASSQRAYEQY . TRBJ2-7 TRBV14
ASRGTSGIWGEQF . TRBJ2-1 TRBV10-3
ASSPGTKLGYT . TRBJ1-2 TRBV12-3/TRBV12-4
ASSYRSGRDTQY . TRBJ2-3 TRBV6-5
ASSPPSSEAF . TRBJ1-1 TRBV18
ASSSRQGTEAF . TRBJ1-1 TRBV11-2
ASRLSLDTDSGNTIY . TRBJ1-3 TRBV28
SVFGTGVTGELF few TRBJ2-2 TRBV29-1
ASSQELSGWDAEAF . TRBJ1-1 TRBV4-3
ASTGTSGSYEQY . TRBJ2-7 TRBV19
ASSTAGQGDEQF . TRBJ2-1 TRBV18
ASGFTAVLGVVDGYT . TRBJ1-2 TRBV12-5
ASSYSFRSREQF . TRBJ2-1 TRBV6-2/TRBV6-3
ASSIPSGDWDEKLF . TRBJ1-4 TRBV19
ASSPGKDTEAF . TRBJ1-1 TRBV18
ASSLGLAGGDEQY . TRBJ2-7 TRBV19
ASSGVAAGSPLH . TRBJ1-6 TRBV2
AWSSRKEQF . TRBJ2-1 TRBV30
ASSLSGSVGTEAF . TRBJ1-1 TRBV7-2
AISGVDTSSYEQY few TRBJ2-7 TRBV10-3
ASSSLGVGGRANEKLF . TRBJ1-4 TRBV27
ASSQGRGGQPQH . TRBJ1-5 TRBV4-1
ASSPKGTSGRVGDTQY . TRBJ2-3 TRBV13
ASSEVWEANYGYT . TRBJ1-2 TRBV6-1
ASSQDPAERYEQY once TRBJ2-7 TRBV4-1
AWRGRGNGNTIY . TRBJ1-3 TRBV30
ATSRRVDSPLH . TRBJ1-6 TRBV15
ASSLAGTSTDTQY . TRBJ2-3 TRBV11-2
ATSDTFPTAGANVLT once TRBJ2-6 TRBV24-1
ASSVGAGTNPSEQF . TRBJ2-1 TRBV9
ASKSERNTEAF . TRBJ1-1 TRBV6-5
ASSRTGGYGYT . TRBJ1-2 TRBV23-1
ASSQRLAGAQY once TRBJ2-5 TRBV9
ASSRPLINRKGTEAF once TRBJ1-1 TRBV3-1/TRBV3-2
ASKSSGSYGYT few TRBJ1-2 TRBV19
ASSPGWGALGTEAF . TRBJ1-1 TRBV25-1
ASSFLGGSYT . TRBJ1-2 TRBV7-2
ASSYRGDYNSPLH . TRBJ1-6 TRBV6-5
ASSPFPRGTDTQY . TRBJ2-3 TRBV7-2
ASSRLLAGSNEQY . TRBJ2-7 TRBV14
ASATGGDWNTEAF . TRBJ1-1 TRBV19
ASSQDRSRVTEAF . TRBJ1-1 TRBV4-3
ASSQRTYSPLH once TRBJ1-6 TRBV4-3